Listed here is a single T cell receptor beta chain. Its antigen remains undetermined. Base quality data are lacking; no much larger clone is found one base away. The data belong to a study of T cell responses to AZD1222 COVID-19 vaccine (dated by TCRdb to the early 2020s). Regarding the complete study: Because spike-specific TCR depth and breadth did not differ between the two schedules, AZD1222 recipients who got a second dose at roughly 4 weeks were pooled with those who got a second dose at roughly 12 weeks. A total of 233 trial participants underwent TCR sequencing, of whom 207 had received two doses of AZD1222 and approximately 26 had received two doses of the MenACWY control vaccine. Trial participants were enrolled by age into subgroups of 18-55, 56-69 and 70-plus years, and about 150, 27 and 61 TCR-sequenced participants, respectively, were included in these subgroups.

The germline V gene specifies SGHRS as CDR1 and YFSETQ as CDR2. The CDR3 contains 16 residues, cysteine and phenylalanine counted. CDR3 DNA is the only sequence kept; it has 48 bases, read in frame from the first base. V loses 8 bases of germline sequence and J loses 1 base, and the interval between the two ends is 21 bases. What the work shows at the level of the full study, not this receptor alone: Spike-specific TCR breadth and depth rose significantly after two AZD1222 doses compared with day 0 and with MenACWY recipients. Reportedly, close to half of the unique spike-specific TCRs recognized epitopes lying outside the regions that are mutated in the B.1.351 and B.1.1.7 variants. The vaccine-associated CD4 TCRs covered the entire spike protein, and the dominant responses fell in regions 160-218 and 743-854. Most participants were white British and females outnumbered males, and the authors suggested that clonal diversity may have been underestimated. Conclusions about previously exposed vaccinees were limited because only 6 or 7 AZD1222 recipients were SARS-CoV-2 seropositive at baseline. Because no day 14 peak-response samples were available, the repertoires could be characterized only after the peak T cell response. In the small 56-69-year group, the increase in depth fell short of significance, most likely because of low power.

The time point label, read with the paper, signifies: baseline before first vaccination. The vaccinee samples were drawn from two UK trials, COV001 and COV002, one of which was a single-blind randomized controlled phase 2/3 trial testing AZD1222 (ChAdOx1 nCoV-19) in healthy adults. For TCRbeta chain sequencing, PBMC samples were collected from trial participants at day 0 and at day 28 after the second dose. The CDR3 regions of human TCRbeta chains were subjected to immunosequencing. Regarding the original processing steps: Repertoire TCRs were checked for matches against a reference library of SARS-CoV-2-specific TCRs that had been generated using the MIRA antigen-specificity platform. Breadth meant the fraction of unique TCRs that were SARS-CoV-2-associated, whereas depth meant the fraction of total T cells that were SARS-CoV-2-associated. Using the MIRA data, each spike-specific TCR was mapped to the spike region that the TCR reacts to and placed in a CD4 or CD8 class. Log10-transformed breadth and depth values were compared by one-way ANOVA with Sidak's multiple comparisons tests. In TCRdb, the immuneACCESS table is reduced to in-frame sequences with V and J assigned. These tables do not hold every clone; where another copy was compared, an unresolved V gene accounts for under half, and the others remain unexplained. D and trimming were read from the DNA, whereas the V and J calls and clone size are those reported in that table. This sample holds around 160,000 clones; roughly 87% were observed only once. Jointly, the top ten make up about 5% of the sample.

The clonotype comes from an adult in good health. The chain is assembled from TRBV5-1 and TRBJ1-1; a confident D gene designation cannot be given. The sequencing here drew on peripheral blood, taken on day 0 of AZD1222 vaccination. The DNA reads as follows: TGCGCCAGTATCGGTGGTGGGGTTAGCCCGAACACTGAAGCTTTCTTT. It translates as CASIGGGVSPNTEAFF.